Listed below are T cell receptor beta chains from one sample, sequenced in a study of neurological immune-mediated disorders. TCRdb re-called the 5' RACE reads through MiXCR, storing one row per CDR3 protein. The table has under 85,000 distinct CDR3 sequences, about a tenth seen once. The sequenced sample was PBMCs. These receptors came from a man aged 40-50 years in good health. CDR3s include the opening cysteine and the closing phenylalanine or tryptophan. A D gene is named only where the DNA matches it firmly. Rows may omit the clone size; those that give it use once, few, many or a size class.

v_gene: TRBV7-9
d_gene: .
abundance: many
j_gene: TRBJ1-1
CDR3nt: TGTGCCAGCAGCCCCGACGGGAGAGAAGCTTTCTTT
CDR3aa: CASSPDGREAFF

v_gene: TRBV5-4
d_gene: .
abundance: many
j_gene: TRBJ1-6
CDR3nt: TGTGCCAGCAGCTTTCGCGGTTCACCCCTCCACTTT
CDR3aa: CASSFRGSPLHF

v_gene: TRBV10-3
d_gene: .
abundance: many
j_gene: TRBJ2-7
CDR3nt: TGTGCCATCCGTAAGGAGACCTACGAGCAGTACTTC
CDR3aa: CAIRKETYEQYF

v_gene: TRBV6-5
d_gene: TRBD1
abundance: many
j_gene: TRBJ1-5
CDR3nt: TGTGCCAGCAGTCCCAGGACAGGGACACCTAATCAGCCCCAGCATTTT
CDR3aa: CASSPRTGTPNQPQHF

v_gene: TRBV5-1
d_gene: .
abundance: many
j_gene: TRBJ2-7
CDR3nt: TGCGCCAGCAGCTTGGAGGTAGGGGCCCCACATTCCGAGCAGTACTTC
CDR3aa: CASSLEVGAPHSEQYF

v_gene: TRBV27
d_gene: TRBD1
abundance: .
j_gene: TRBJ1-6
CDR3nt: TGTGCCAGCAGTCCTCGCCGGGACAGGGGAAATTCACCCCTCCACTTT
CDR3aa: CASSPRRDRGNSPLHF

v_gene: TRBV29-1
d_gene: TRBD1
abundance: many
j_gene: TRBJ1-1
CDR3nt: TGCAGCGTTGAGCAGGGGGGTTTAGCTTTCTTT
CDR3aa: CSVEQGGLAFF

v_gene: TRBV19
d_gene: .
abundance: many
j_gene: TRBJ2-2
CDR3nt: TGTGCCAGTAGCACAGGATACACCGGGGAGCTGTTTTTT
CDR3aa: CASSTGYTGELFF

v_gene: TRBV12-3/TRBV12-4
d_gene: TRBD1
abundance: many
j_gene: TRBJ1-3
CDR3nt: TGTGCCAGCAGTTCTACAGGGGTAGGGGACACCATATATTTT
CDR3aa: CASSSTGVGDTIYF

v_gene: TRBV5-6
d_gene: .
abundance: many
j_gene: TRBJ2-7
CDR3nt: TGTGCCAGCCCTGGCGGAGGCCTCTACGAGCAGTACTTC
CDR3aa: CASPGGGLYEQYF

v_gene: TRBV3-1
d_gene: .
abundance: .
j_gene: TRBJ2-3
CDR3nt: TGTGCCAGCAGCCGCCGATCTGGGAGTTCAGATACGCAGTATTTT
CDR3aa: CASSRRSGSSDTQYF

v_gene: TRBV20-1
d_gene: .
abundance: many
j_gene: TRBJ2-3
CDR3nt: TGCAGTGCTATGTTGGATACGCAGTATTTT
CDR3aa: CSAMLDTQYF

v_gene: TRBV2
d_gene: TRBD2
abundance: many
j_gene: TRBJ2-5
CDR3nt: TGTGCCAGCAGTGGGACTAGCGGGAGACAAGAGACCCAGTACTTC
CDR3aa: CASSGTSGRQETQYF

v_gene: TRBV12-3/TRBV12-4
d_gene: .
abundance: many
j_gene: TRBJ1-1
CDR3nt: TGTGCCAGCAGAACCGGGGGGGTCGCTGAAGCTTTCTTT
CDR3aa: CASRTGGVAEAFF

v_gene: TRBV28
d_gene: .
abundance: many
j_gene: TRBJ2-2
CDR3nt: TGTGCCAGCAGTTTCTCCGGGGTCGACACCGGGGAGCTGTTTTTT
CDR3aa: CASSFSGVDTGELFF

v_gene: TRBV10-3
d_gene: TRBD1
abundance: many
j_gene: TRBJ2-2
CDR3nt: TGTGCCATCAGTGAGACCAACCCAAGGACAGGGTATACGAACACCGGGGAGCTGTTTTTT
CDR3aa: CAISETNPRTGYTNTGELFF

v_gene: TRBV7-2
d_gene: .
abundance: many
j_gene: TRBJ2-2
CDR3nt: TGTGCCAGCAGCTCGACTTCGAACACCGGGGAGCTGTTTTTT
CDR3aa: CASSSTSNTGELFF